The 23 T cell receptor beta chains in this list originate from one sample, sequenced in a study of CD8+CD57+ T cells in acquired aplastic anemia. Investigators profiled TCR beta VDJ and CDR3 from genomic DNA template. MiXCR, applied by TCRdb to the reads, yields one record per CDR3 protein. The sample has more than 150,000 distinct CDR3 sequences, approximately 51% seen once. Only patients with CD8+CD57+ cell expansion on flow cytometry were chosen for sequencing. Sequenced material: sorted CD4+, CD8+, or CD8+CD57+ T cells (not recorded which) from PBMCs. The receptor set was obtained from a human donor with aplastic anemia.

A few counts support this clonotype. The chain is built from TRBV28 and TRBJ1-2; no definite D call. Germline assignment: CDR1 MDHEN and CDR2 SYDVKM. This CDR3 contains 12 residues. V was trimmed by 5 bases and J by 9 bases, leaving 13 bases between them. CDR3 region: CASSPPEDSYTF. CDR3 sequence (DNA): TGTGCCAGCAGTCCTCCAGAGGATAGCTACACCTTC.

Concerning this clonotype itself: A much larger clone differs by one base, so this may be a read error. This chain links TRBV2 with TRBJ2-7, with unresolved D. The CDR3 is 13 amino acids. Germline V gives CDR1 SNHLY, CDR2 FYNNEI. The DNA for the CDR3 is TGTGCCAGCAGCCCGCAGACCCCCTACAAGCAGTACTTC. It specifies CASSPQTPYKQYF.

This chain links TRBV19 with TRBJ2-2, with a possible D match to TRBD2 (6 bases). V lost 0 bases and J lost 3, with 14 bases in between. Germline V gives CDR1 LNHDA, CDR2 SQIVND (reference sequence). The CDR3 loop spans 17 amino acids. The CDR3 DNA sequence: TGTGCCAGTAGTATAGATCAGGGACTGCCCTACACCGGGGAGCTGTTTTTT. Translating it yields CASSIDQGLPYTGELFF.

This sequence joins TRBV20-1 and TRBJ2-7, with 10 bases identical to TRBD1. The V gene end was trimmed by 4 bases and the J gene end by 8 bases; junction bases not matched to a gene: 14. The germline V gene has CDR1 DFQATT and CDR2 SNEGSKA (reference sequence). This CDR3 contains 15 residues. CDR3 coding DNA: TGCAGTGCTACCAGACAGGGGGCGGTAATTTACAAGCAGTACTTC. As protein: CSATRQGAVIYKQYF.

The gene calls are TRBV9 and TRBJ1-5, with D unclear. V was clipped by 0 bases and J by 6 bases, with 10 bases between them. CDR1 is SGDLS, CDR2 YYNGEE, per germline. The CDR3 sequence is 14 residues long. The CDR3 reads CASSVGDISQPQHF. CDR3 coding DNA: TGTGCCAGCAGCGTAGGGGATATCAGTCAGCCCCAGCATTTT.

The rearrangement uses TRBV15 and TRBJ1-6; D is undetermined. The CDR3 loop spans 15 amino acids. Trimming took 6 bases from V and 3 from J, leaving 12 bases between them. Germline V gene sequence: CDR1 LNHNV, CDR2 YYDKDF (reference sequence). Here the CDR3 DNA reads TGTGCCACCAGGGCGACACTAAACTATAATTCACCCCTCCACTTT. This sequence encodes CATRATLNYNSPLHF.

V usage is TRBV2 and J usage is TRBJ2-7; D unclear. Germline CDR1 reads SNHLY; CDR2 reads FYNNEI. The V end lost 5 bases, the J end lost 3 bases, and 11 bases lay between the germline ends. The CDR3 has 13 amino acids. For the CDR3, the DNA is TGTGCCAGCAGTATTCTGGGAAACTACGAGCAGTACTTC. Translating it yields CASSILGNYEQYF.

J is TRBJ2-7 and V is TRBV14, with a weak D call TRBD2 (6 bases). This CDR3 has 13 amino acids. Germline values: CDR1 SGHDN, CDR2 FVKESK. V was pared by 6 bases and J by 4 bases, with 13 bases between. The CDR3: CASRGEGLYEQYF. Written as DNA, the CDR3 is TGTGCCAGCAGAGGAGAAGGACTATACGAGCAGTACTTC.

This clonotype was observed once. The chain recombines TRBV25-1 with TRBJ1-2; D is unclear. The CDR3 has 15 amino acids. V lost 6 bases to trimming and J lost 6 bases, with 20 bases between them. The germline gives CDR1 MGHDK, CDR2 SYGVNS. The CDR3 protein is CASSQDLGYGHGYTF. The CDR3 DNA sequence: TGTGCCAGCAGCCAAGATCTCGGGTATGGGCATGGCTACACCTTC.

This clonotype was recorded once. This rearrangement joins TRBV29-1 to TRBJ2-3; 7 bases fit TRBD2. Germline V gene data show CDR1 as SQVTM and CDR2 as ANQGSEA. This CDR3 is built from 17 residues. The V gene end was trimmed by 7 bases and the J gene end by 5 bases; junction bases not matched to a gene: 21. The CDR3 coding sequence is TGCAGCGCCGACGGCGGCGGGAGTGAGGGGCGCAGAGATACGCAGTATTTT. Its translation is CSADGGGSEGRRDTQYF.

This clonotype was seen a handful of times. This chain links TRBV24-1 with TRBJ2-3; the D gene could be TRBD1 or TRBD2 (5 bases each). The CDR3 is made up of 14 amino acids. The germline V and J ends were trimmed by 2 bases and 4 bases, with 9 bases remaining between them. Per germline, CDR1 KGHDR and CDR2 SFDVKD. In DNA form, the CDR3 reads TGTGCCACCAGTGATTCCGGGGCCCCAGATACGCAGTATTTT. This sequence encodes CATSDSGAPDTQYF.

This clonotype has at least ten counts. V gene TRBV7-6 combines with J gene TRBJ2-7, with 9 bases lining up with TRBD2. Germline trimming cut 0 bases from V and 3 bases from J; bases unmatched to any gene: 6. The CDR3 is 16 amino acids. Germline loops: CDR1 SGHVS, CDR2 FNYEAQ. CDR3: CASSLAIAGAIYEQYF. Here the CDR3 DNA reads TGTGCCAGCAGCTTAGCGATAGCGGGGGCCATCTACGAGCAGTACTTC.

CDR3 sequence: CASSNYEQYF. The CDR3 DNA follows: TGTGCCAGCTCCAATTACGAGCAGTACTTC. The chain joins TRBV2 to TRBJ2-7; D is unclear. V gave up 8 bases and J gave up 4 bases, with 6 bases separating them. The CDR3 is 10 residues long. The V gene's germline CDR1 is SNHLY and CDR2 FYNNEI.

This clonotype was seen a single time. This CDR3 is missing its conserved last phenylalanine or tryptophan, likely due to a read error. The V gene is TRBV24-1, the J gene TRBJ1-2; the match to TRBD1 covers 9 bases. Trimming cost V 7 bases and J 4 bases; bases outside gene matches: 3. CDR3 size: 13 residues. CDR1 and CDR2 (germline): KGHDR, SFDVKD. For the CDR3, the DNA is TGTGCCACCAGCGGGACAGGGCCCTATGGCTACACCTCC. It yields the protein CATSGTGPYGYTS.

The chain is built from TRBV24-1 and TRBJ2-3; 8 bases fit TRBD2. Looked up from germline, CDR1 is KGHDR and CDR2 is SFDVKD. The CDR3 has 15 amino acids. V lost 5 bases, J lost 1 base, and 4 bases stayed unmatched. The CDR3 is CATSGRGEGTDTQYF. CDR3 coding DNA: TGTGCCACCAGTGGGCGGGGGGAGGGCACAGATACGCAGTATTTT.

This clonotype was detected once. CDR3 sequence reads: CASLSWTGILYEQYF. The CDR3, as DNA: TGTGCCAGCCTTTCTTGGACAGGGATACTGTACGAGCAGTACTTC. This sequence joins TRBV2 and TRBJ2-7; 8 bases align to TRBD1. The germline V gene has CDR1 SNHLY and CDR2 FYNNEI. The CDR3 extends over 15 amino acids. Trimming cost V 8 bases and J 4 bases; bases outside gene matches: 13.

This rearrangement joins TRBV25-1 to TRBJ2-5, with a possible D match to TRBD2 (5 bases). CDR1 and CDR2 (germline): MGHDK, SYGVNS. Trimming took 3 bases from V and 1 from J, leaving 9 bases between them. This CDR3 is 14 amino acids long. In nucleotides, the CDR3 is TGTGCCAGCAGTGAGGTGGAGGTCCAAGAGACCCAGTACTTC. Protein sequence: CASSEVEVQETQYF. Full variable domain (remainder filled in from reference TRBV25-1 and TRBJ2-5): EADIYQTPRYLVIGTGKKITLECSQTMGHDKMYWYQQDPGMELHLIHYSYGVNSTEKGDLSSESTVSRIRTEHFPLTLESARPSHTSQYLCASSEVEVQETQYFGPGTRLLVL.

This clonotype was seen only once. The rearrangement joins TRBV19 to TRBJ1-1, with 9 bases matching TRBD1. With V trimmed by 2 bases and J by 1 base, 2 bases remained unmatched. Germline loops: CDR1 LNHDA, CDR2 SQIVND (reference sequence). This CDR3 comprises 15 residues. The CDR3 loop is CASSIRGQGNTEAFF. CDR3 nucleotides: TGTGCCAGTAGTATAAGGGGACAGGGGAACACTGAAGCTTTCTTT.

This rearrangement joins TRBV2 to TRBJ2-7; TRBD1 matches at 10 bases. This CDR3 is 15 amino acids long. V shed 5 bases and J 5 bases; nucleotides not matched to a gene: 9. Per germline, CDR1 SNHLY and CDR2 FYNNEI. The CDR3: CASSQPGQGFHEQYF. CDR3 nucleotides: TGTGCCAGCAGTCAACCGGGACAGGGGTTCCACGAGCAGTACTTC.

The sample holds a few counts of this clonotype. CDR3: CASSRSNGGVGGNTIYF. Written as DNA, the CDR3 is TGTGCCAGCAGCCGCAGTAACGGGGGGGTCGGTGGAAACACCATATATTTT. The chain combines TRBV6-1 with TRBJ1-3; TRBD1 is a possible D gene (5 bases). Per germline, CDR1 MNHNS and CDR2 SASEGT. CDR3 length equals 17 residues. V was trimmed by 6 bases and J by 3 bases, leaving 21 bases between them.

In its sample, this clonotype was seen many times. The chain carries TRBV10-3 and TRBJ2-3, with 9 positions matching TRBD1. This CDR3 region has 14 residues. The germline V gene has CDR1 ENHRY and CDR2 SYGVKD. V dropped 5 bases and J dropped 2; count of bases not matched to a gene: 2. The CDR3 is CAISTGGPTDTQYF. Written as DNA, the CDR3 is TGTGCCATCAGTACAGGGGGCCCCACAGATACGCAGTATTTT.

The chain uses TRBV12-3 or TRBV12-4 and TRBJ2-5; no reliable D call. The CDR3 is 13 amino acids. V was shortened by 5 bases and J by 1 base, with 8 bases between the two germline ends. CDR3 residues: CASSEVFQETQYF. CDR3 in DNA: TGTGCCAGCAGTGAAGTCTTCCAAGAGACCCAGTACTTC.

This clonotype has just one count. The chain carries TRBV29-1 and TRBJ2-7, with D perhaps matching TRBD2 (5 bases). The CDR3 is made up of 11 amino acids. The germline gives CDR1 SQVTM, CDR2 ANQGSEA. The V gene lost 7 bases and the J gene lost 3 bases, with 10 bases spanning the gap. DNA of the CDR3: TGCAGCGCCAATCGGGGCTACGAGCAGTACTTC. Translation: CSANRGYEQYF.